The TCR beta chain described here comes from a study of CD8 T cells in ankylosing spondylitis. Notes on the study in general: A motif of fewer than ten highly homologous TCR beta variants was seen as apparently characteristic of ankylosing spondylitis blood.

The V and J ends lost 2 bases and 3 bases, in that order; junction bases with no gene match: 6. The CDR3 has 15 amino acids. Germline loops: CDR1 MNHNS, CDR2 SASEGT. About this clonotype: Antigen unknown.

Using its own MiXCR run on the 5' RACE reads, TCRdb lists one record per CDR3 protein. The sample holds around 540,000 distinct CDR3 sequences, about 12% seen once. The TCR was taken from a male donor with ankylosing spondylitis. What was sequenced was blood, either unsorted or a sorted T cell fraction (not recorded which). The chain combines TRBV6-1 with TRBJ2-7, with TRBD2 matching 8 bases. CDR3 nucleotides: TGTGCCAGCAGTGAACTAGCGGGCGTTTACTACGAGCAGTACGTC. This translates into CASSELAGVYYEQYV.